Below, one T cell receptor (beta chain) is given with its context. The data were obtained in a study of blood T cell repertoires in COVID-19. Across the study: COVID-19 samples collected from the United States, Italy and Spain covered acute and convalescent phases. In each case, the material was cDNA or gDNA derived from T cells, B-cell-depleted T cells, or PBMCs.

The authors' processing: Researchers report that nucleated cell counts were estimated from reference gene primer amplification. Profiled with immunoSEQ multiplex PCR; TCRdb holds only in-frame clones, not every one. The V and J calls and the clone size are those of that table, but D and trimming were determined from the DNA. This sample has about 11,000 clones, with 84% found just once. The CDR3 has 15 amino acids. V was pared by 2 bases and J by 0 bases, with 9 bases between. Germline V CDR1 and CDR2: SGHDT, YYEEEE. This clonotype was obtained from a man between 45 and 60 years old with active COVID-19. Source material: peripheral blood. V usage is TRBV5-6 and J usage is TRBJ1-3, with D possibly being TRBD1 (5 bases). CDR3 DNA: TGTGCCAGCAGCTTTTGGGGGGTCTCTGGAAACACCATATATTTT. Translated: CASSFWGVSGNTIYF.